This TCR beta chain stems from a study of T cells in Graves' hyperthyroidism and ophthalmopathy (dated by TCRdb to the late 2010s). Regarding the complete study: Peripheral blood was collected at initial diagnosis, before any treatment. TCR V-J signatures able to tell the groups apart were searched for in a discovery cohort of around 95 patients, of whom roughly 42 had Graves' ophthalmopathy and about 55 had stable Graves' hyperthyroidism. Whether ophthalmopathy could be predicted prospectively was tested in an independent validation cohort made up of 18 to 20 hyperthyroidism patients plus 17 patients who later progressed to ophthalmopathy. The 100 or so discovery patients were divided at random into training and test sets in a 7:3 ratio. In addition, the study compared T-cell repertoires in thyroid tissue and in blood from a handful of Graves' hyperthyroidism patients. After sampling, hyperthyroidism patients received methimazole starting at 30 mg daily, and ophthalmopathy patients received high-dose intravenous methylprednisolone. TCR Vbeta CDR3 sequencing of approximately 140 peripheral blood samples (over 40 ophthalmopathy, 75 hyperthyroidism and approximately 17 progressor patients) is reported in the paper.

The TCR beta CDR3 regions were amplified from the RNA transcripts. The TCR CDR3 was subjected to a first round of RT-PCR using the HTBI primer set and the Qiagen OneStep RT-PCR kit. A second multiplex PCR round built the libraries, followed by size selection and purification. Libraries were sequenced paired-end with 100 bp reads on an Illumina HiSeq2000. The published analysis was carried out like this. Raw data were processed with SOAPnuke, discarding reads with adapters, uncalled bases, mean Phred below 15, or no exact constant-primer or identifier match. High-quality paired reads were merged using COPE v1.2.5, and each unique nucleotide sequence was defined as a clonotype. Clonotypes were aligned to IMGT TRBV, TRBD and TRBJ reference segments using MiTCR v1.1. Analysis was restricted to V-J combinations with a frequency above 0.0001, which covered roughly 99% of repertoires. The TCS score was defined as the ratio of F50 (clonal expansion) to E x V (chaos), calculated using BLOSUM62-based TCRdist between CDR3 peptides within each V-J. Welch's t-statistics and random forest reduced fewer than 550 V-J features to fewer than 15, which were used in a naive Bayes classifier (R e1071). The raw public data were reprocessed by TCRdb itself: fastp quality trimming at Q25, MiXCR clonotype calling, in-frame beta chains only. Each CDR3 protein gets just one entry, which takes the most common genes and DNA from the rows behind it. TCRdb, not the original authors, processed these V and J calls. The sample table shows about 640,000 distinct CDR3 sequences, and roughly 14% are seen once. The leading ten clones occupy roughly an eighth of the sample.

This clonotype has just a few counts. Its cognate antigen has yet to be identified. No base qualities exist here, and no much larger clone lies one base off it. Beyond this particular receptor, the publication reports: No statistical method was used to set the sample size in advance, and investigators knew the group allocation. In validation, the model predicted progression to ophthalmopathy a median of about 6.5 months before onset, with approximately 71% sensitivity and about 75% specificity. A model built on a 13 V-J signature distinguished ophthalmopathy from stable hyperthyroidism, reaching 87.88% sensitivity and about 81% specificity in cross-validation and 80%/75% in testing. Most expanded thyroid clonotypes (frequency above 0.001) were also detected in blood, a finding suggesting that blood repertoires may reflect thyroid immune responses.

Ophthalmopathy patients had moderately to severely active disease, Clinical Activity Score of at least 3, NOSPECS grade of at least 4, and duration under 3 months. Patients with uncontrolled infections, other autoimmune diseases, pregnancy or lactation were excluded. Diagnoses were established on the basis of clinical symptoms, serum thyroxine and TRAb, thyroid ultrasound, and orbital computed tomography. PBMCs were isolated from roughly 10 ml of fresh peripheral blood by Ficoll-Paque density gradient centrifugation. Trizol reagent was used to extract total RNA, and RNA quality was then checked on an Agilent 2100 Bioanalyzer. The CDR3 runs 15 amino acids, cysteine and phenylalanine included. CDR3 DNA only is kept here, 45 bases in frame from base 1. The germline V gene encodes CDR1 MNHEY and CDR2 SVGEGT. Trimming leaves V shorter by 5 bases and J shorter by 2 bases, with the junction holding 4 bases beyond the gene matches.

The source material was blood. This chain joins TRBV6-2 or TRBV6-3 to TRBJ2-5; 11 junctional bases match TRBD2. This sequence was found in a woman aged 50 to 60 with Graves' ophthalmopathy. In nucleotide form, the sequence is TGTGCCAGCAGTGCGGGACTAGCGGCACAAGAGACCCAGTACTTC. This is translated as CASSAGLAAQETQYF.